This T cell receptor beta chain was documented in a study of CD8+ T cells in alopecia areata (dated by TCRdb to 2016 to 2019). For context, the study as a whole: The treated patients took part in an open-label pilot trial in which moderate-to-severe alopecia areata was treated with oral tofacitinib at 5 to 10 mg twice daily. TCRbeta CDR3 regions were amplified by immunoSEQ multiplex PCR using 35 Vbeta forward and 13 Jbeta reverse primers. In treated patients, disease severity was measured using the SALT score, which gives the percentage of scalp surface area affected. Scalp clonality was compared across normal scalp (n=4), patchy alopecia areata scalp (n=8), and alopecia totalis/universalis scalp (n=8). Human TCRbeta sequencing covered scalp tissue and sorted CD4+ and CD8+ peripheral blood T cells from patchy and totalis/universalis alopecia areata patients and healthy controls. Patients received tofacitinib for 6 to 18 months and were then followed off drug for 6 months to check for delayed response and recurrence. The study used high-throughput TCRbeta sequencing to examine T cell clonal expansion in alopecia areata, in both the C3H/HeJ mouse model and human patients. RNA was extracted with the PAXgene miRNA kit for fixed scalp, the miRNeasy kit for PBMCs, and the RNeasy kit for mouse skin. Patients on tofacitinib were biopsied at baseline and after 4 and 24 weeks of treatment, and several of the patients also had a later scalp biopsy. Points the paper makes about the study in general: Scalp clonality and the number of expanded CD8+ clones among the top 100 scalp clones were significantly decreased by tofacitinib. Because the treated cohort was small and had only one nonresponder, larger studies are needed to examine links between baseline CD8+ expansion and response. TCR sequences shared between patients were less clear than in mice, possibly partly because of HLA diversity in the patient population. During tofacitinib treatment, many expanded lesional clones stuck around in both scalp and blood, and this persistence may partly explain why relapse happens after treatment is stopped. Unlike mouse skin, which is dominated by gammadelta T cells, normal human skin has resident alphabeta T cells that are also sequenced, and this complicates analysis of the scalp TCR repertoire. Lesional scalp, especially in alopecia totalis/universalis, showed higher clonality and more expanded CD8+ clones than normal scalp, suggesting antigenic drive.

Details on this clone: Its cognate antigen has yet to be identified. No base quality information exists; no much larger clone differs at one position.

Reading the label with the study, this specimen's time point is: 4 weeks on oral tofacitinib. The treatment or condition label corresponds to: oral pan-JAK inhibitor, 5-10 mg twice daily. Lesional scalp punch biopsies and peripheral blood were obtained from alopecia areata patients. PBMCs were isolated by density centrifugation and stained for CD3, CD4 and CD8, after which CD4+ and CD8+ T cells were sorted on a FACSAria. Preparation of the library involved the immunoSEQ multiplex PCR assay. To provide template for TCR sequencing, every sample had RNA extracted and reverse transcribed into cDNA. First-strand cDNA was synthesized using SuperScript III with a 2:1 mix of oligo-dT and random hexamers. A synthetic immune receptor repertoire was used to gauge amplification bias, and whatever bias remained was removed computationally. The source study handled its data this way. Raw reads were preprocessed to remove errors, and CDR3 was defined by IMGT conventions from the conserved cysteine to phenylalanine. To get clonality, Shannon entropy was normalized by log2 of the number of productive unique TCRs and the result was subtracted from 1. CD4 or CD8 identity of scalp clones was inferred by cross-referencing scalp TCRbeta sequences with sorted blood CD4 and CD8 repertoires. The immuneACCESS repertoire file appears here via TCRdb, limited to in-frame rearrangements. These files lack a portion of the clones; in checked studies, under half of the deficit traces to unresolved V genes, and the cause of the others is not known. Clone size and V and J calls were adopted from that table, with D and trimming inferred from the DNA. The sample contains fewer than 150,000 clones, 65% to 90% of them found a single time. About 25% of the sample belongs to the ten largest clones.

Reading from cysteine to phenylalanine, the CDR3 counts 14 amino acids. Just the 42-base CDR3 DNA is kept, in frame starting at base 1. From a lookup of the germline V gene, CDR1 and CDR2 are SQVTM and ANQGSEA. V loses 7 bases, J loses 0 bases, and the germline ends lie 15 bases apart. This material consisted of CD8+ T cells sorted from blood, taken at week 4, from a patient treated with tofacitinib. This clonotype originated in a human donor with alopecia areata. The chain is assembled from TRBV29-1 and TRBJ1-1, and possibly TRBD1, on 6 matching bases. The DNA is as follows: TGCAGCGCGGTGGGCAGGGACATGAACACTGAAGCTTTCTTT. The resulting protein is CSAVGRDMNTEAFF.